This is a list of T cell receptor beta chains from one sample in a study of CD8 T cells in ankylosing spondylitis. Using its own MiXCR run on the 5' RACE reads, TCRdb lists one record per CDR3 protein. The table has about 840,000 distinct CDR3 sequences, 12% seen once. The material sequenced was blood, either unsorted or a sorted T cell fraction (not recorded which). Receptor source: a male donor with ankylosing spondylitis. The CDR3 runs from the conserved cysteine through the conserved F or W. Fields, in order: clone size, V gene, J gene, D gene, CDR3 protein, CDR3 DNA. The D gene is left open where the match is weak. Not all rows give a size; the values are once, few, many and, for expanded clones, a class.

size: many
V: TRBV7-9
J: TRBJ1-6
D: TRBD1
CDR3: CASSDRARSPLHF
DNA: TGTGCCAGCAGCGACAGGGCCAGGTCACCCCTCCACTTT

size: .
V: TRBV14
J: TRBJ2-7
D: TRBD1
CDR3: CASSSGQGGFYEQYF
DNA: TGTGCCAGCAGCTCGGGACAGGGCGGGTTTTACGAGCAGTACTTC

size: many
V: TRBV9
J: TRBJ1-1
D: .
CDR3: CASSVEGYTEAFF
DNA: TGTGCCAGCAGCGTAGAGGGTTACACTGAAGCTTTCTTT

size: few
V: TRBV5-1
J: TRBJ2-7
D: .
CDR3: CASSRAPVDEQYF
DNA: TGCGCCAGCAGCCGGGCCCCCGTGGACGAGCAGTACTTC

size: few
V: TRBV4-1
J: TRBJ2-5
D: .
CDR3: CASSRGMGGRETQYF
DNA: TGCGCCAGCAGCCGGGGGATGGGGGGCCGGGAGACCCAGTACTTC

size: .
V: TRBV20-1
J: TRBJ2-5
D: TRBD1
CDR3: CSAADRDETQYF
DNA: TGCAGTGCTGCGGACAGGGACGAGACCCAGTACTTC

size: .
V: TRBV20-1
J: TRBJ2-2
D: .
CDR3: CSARVTENTGELFF
DNA: TGCAGTGCAAGGGTGACAGAGAACACCGGGGAGCTGTTTTTT

size: many
V: TRBV6-5
J: TRBJ1-2
D: TRBD1
CDR3: CASRKGQGGFGYTF
DNA: TGTGCCAGCAGAAAGGGACAGGGTGGTTTTGGCTACACCTTC

size: many
V: TRBV6-2/TRBV6-3
J: TRBJ1-1
D: .
CDR3: CASNLRPGRLNTEAFF
DNA: TGTGCCAGCAATCTACGTCCGGGCAGATTGAACACTGAAGCTTTCTTT

size: .
V: TRBV11-1
J: TRBJ2-1
D: .
CDR3: CASSSVRGHSYNEQFF
DNA: TGTGCCAGCAGCTCAGTCCGGGGGCACTCCTACAATGAGCAGTTCTTC